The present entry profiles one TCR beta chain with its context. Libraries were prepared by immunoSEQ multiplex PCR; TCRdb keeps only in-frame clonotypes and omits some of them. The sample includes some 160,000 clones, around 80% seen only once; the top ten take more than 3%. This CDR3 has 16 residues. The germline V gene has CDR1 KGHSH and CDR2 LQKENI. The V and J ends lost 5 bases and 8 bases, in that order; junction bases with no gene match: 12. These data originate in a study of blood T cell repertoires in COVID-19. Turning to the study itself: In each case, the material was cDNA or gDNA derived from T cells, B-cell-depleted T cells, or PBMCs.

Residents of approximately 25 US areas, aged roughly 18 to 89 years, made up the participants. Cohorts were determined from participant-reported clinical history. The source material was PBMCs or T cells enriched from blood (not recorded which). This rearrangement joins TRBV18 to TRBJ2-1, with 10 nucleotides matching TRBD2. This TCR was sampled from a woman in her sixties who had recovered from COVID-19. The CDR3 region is CASSTRAGGPHDEQFF. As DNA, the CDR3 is TGTGCCAGCTCAACCCGAGCGGGGGGGCCTCACGATGAGCAGTTCTTC.